The 13 T cell receptor beta chains below come from one sample, sequenced in a study of T cell repertoires in cytomegalovirus infection. From the reads, TCRdb called clonotypes with MiXCR, one entry per CDR3 protein. There are 150,000 to 200,000 distinct CDR3 sequences in the sample; about 28% occur only once, and 30% to 35% lies in the top ten. Sequencing was done on a sample of PBMCs. These receptors all stem from a human donor in good health (CMV status not recorded). Some clones in this sample may be carry-over from other donors' samples.

This clonotype was counted many times. V gene TRBV4-1 combines with J gene TRBJ1-2; unclear D gene. CDR1 and CDR2 (germline): MGHRA, YSYEKL. This CDR3 spans 15 amino acids. The V end was cut by 0 bases, the J end by 4 bases, with 12 bases between. Here the CDR3 DNA reads TGCGCCAGCAGCCAAGAGATTACAAACGGCTATGGCTACACCTTC. This encodes CASSQEITNGYGYTF.

The gene calls are TRBV10-3 and TRBJ2-4; D perhaps matches TRBD1 (6 bases). The V and J ends lost 6 bases and 8 bases respectively, with 8 bases between them. Germline-derived CDR1 and CDR2 are ENHRY and SYGVKD. CDR3 length: 11 amino acids. The CDR3 is CAIRDSHIQYF. The DNA for the CDR3 is TGTGCCATCAGGGACAGTCACATTCAGTACTTC.

The chain couples TRBV7-9 to TRBJ2-2; 9 bases agree with TRBD1. In germline, CDR1 is SEHNR, CDR2 FQNEAQ (reference sequence). Trimming removed 5 bases from V and 3 bases from J; junction bases left unmatched: 13. This CDR3 spans 18 amino acids. CDR3 in DNA: TGTGCCAGCAGCCGAGACACAGGGGGCACGTTTGACACCGGGGAGCTGTTTTTT. It yields the protein CASSRDTGGTFDTGELFF.

Ten or more counts support this clonotype. The chain links TRBV28 to TRBJ1-1; perhaps TRBD1 as D (6 bases). Germline CDR1 MDHEN, CDR2 SYDVKM. CDR3 length equals 13 residues. Trimming stripped 6 bases from V and 4 bases from J, with 12 bases between. The CDR3 spells CASSRIRGTEAFF. Here the CDR3 DNA reads TGTGCCAGCAGCCGAATCAGGGGCACTGAAGCTTTCTTT. Together with reference TRBV28 and TRBJ1-1, the CDR3 gives the full variable domain: DVKVTQSSRYLVKRTGEKVFLECVQDMDHENMFWYRQDPGLGLRLIYFSYDVKMKEKGDIPEGYSVSREKKERFSLILESASTNQTSMYLCASSRIRGTEAFFGQGTRLTVV.

The chain employs TRBV4-1 and TRBJ2-7; 10 bases are a match to TRBD1. The CDR3 is made up of 16 amino acids. Germline V gene sequence: CDR1 MGHRA, CDR2 YSYEKL. After removal of 4 bases from V and 2 bases from J, the junction contained 8 bases not matched to a gene. The CDR3 DNA sequence: TGCGCCAGCAGCCTAGAGGGACAGGGGAATGCCTACGAGCAGTACTTC. It translates to CASSLEGQGNAYEQYF.

A word on this clonotype: A much larger clonotype is one base distant, so this may be a read error. The rearrangement uses TRBV11-2 and TRBJ1-5; TRBD1 matches at 7 bases. The CDR3 is 15 amino acids. From germline, CDR1 is SGHAT and CDR2 FQNNGV. The CDR3 nucleotides are TGTGCCAACAGCCCAGGGGGGGGACGGAATCAGCCCCAGCATTTT. As protein: CANSPGGGRNQPQHF.

As to this clonotype: The junction departs from the called germline gene at one end, perhaps through a read error. The chain recombines TRBV6-5 with TRBJ1-3, with unresolved D. CDR1 and CDR2 from the germline V gene are MNHEY and SVGAGI. The CDR3 loop spans 16 amino acids. The CDR3 reads CASSYSEPTSGNSIYF. In DNA form, the CDR3 reads TGTGCCAGCAGTTATAGTGAACCAACCTCTGGAAACTCCATATATTTT.

The chain has TRBV6-6 and TRBJ1-5; no definite D call. V lost 7 bases and J 0 bases, leaving 10 bases between the germline ends. The CDR3 has 14 amino acids. Germline V gene data show CDR1 as MNHNY and CDR2 as SVGAGI (reference sequence). CDR3 amino acids: CASKPSYSNQPQHF. Written as DNA, the CDR3 is TGTGCCAGCAAGCCCAGTTATAGCAATCAGCCCCAGCATTTT.

The chain joins TRBV7-2 to TRBJ2-3; 7 bases line up with TRBD2. With V trimmed by 5 bases and J by 6 bases, 5 bases remained unmatched. This CDR3 has 13 amino acids. Germline V lookup: CDR1 SGHTA, CDR2 FQGNSA. The CDR3 loop is CASSRLASDTQYF. CDR3 sequence (DNA): TGTGCCAGCAGCCGACTAGCTTCCGATACGCAGTATTTT.

This clonotype has ten or more counts. This chain links TRBV7-2 with TRBJ1-1; D unresolved. Trimming took off 3 bases at V and 9 bases at J, with 8 bases between the two ends. This CDR3 has 11 residues. Per germline, CDR1 SGHTA and CDR2 FQGNSA. The DNA of the CDR3 is TGTGCCAGCAGCTTTGGGCCAAAAGCTTTCTTT. Translating it yields CASSFGPKAFF.

V is TRBV12-3 or TRBV12-4 and J is TRBJ1-6; weak D call: TRBD1 (6 bases). The CDR3 consists of 15 residues. V was pared by 5 bases and J by 9 bases, with 17 bases between. The CDR3 region has the DNA TGTGCCAGCAGTCCTACAGGGATAGGGGCTTCACCCCTCCACTTT. This encodes CASSPTGIGASPLHF.

The chain is built from TRBV7-2 and TRBJ1-4; D is uncertain. This CDR3 spans 12 amino acids. Trimming left V 5 bases short and J 17 bases short, with 18 bases between. Germline assignment: CDR1 SGHTA and CDR2 FQGNSA. The CDR3 sequence: CASSPTTDPLFF. As DNA, the CDR3 is TGTGCCAGCAGCCCTACTACAGACCCCCTCTTTTTT.

The chain uses TRBV7-3 and TRBJ2-1; 11 bases are a match to TRBD1. CDR3 length: 16 amino acids. V trimming: 5 bases; J trimming: 4 bases; junction bases outside the gene matches: 7. Germline CDR1 SGHTA, CDR2 FQGTGA. In nucleotides, the CDR3 is TGTGCCAGCAGCCTACTGGACAGGGGGCTATACAATGAGCAGTTCTTC. The encoded protein is CASSLLDRGLYNEQFF. Drawing the rest from reference TRBV7-3 and TRBJ2-1, the complete variable domain is GAGVSQTPSNKVTEKGKYVELRCDPISGHTALYWYRQSLGQGPEFLIYFQGTGAADDSGLPNDRFFAVRPEGSVSTLKIQRTERGDSAVYLCASSLLDRGLYNEQFFGPGTRLTVL.